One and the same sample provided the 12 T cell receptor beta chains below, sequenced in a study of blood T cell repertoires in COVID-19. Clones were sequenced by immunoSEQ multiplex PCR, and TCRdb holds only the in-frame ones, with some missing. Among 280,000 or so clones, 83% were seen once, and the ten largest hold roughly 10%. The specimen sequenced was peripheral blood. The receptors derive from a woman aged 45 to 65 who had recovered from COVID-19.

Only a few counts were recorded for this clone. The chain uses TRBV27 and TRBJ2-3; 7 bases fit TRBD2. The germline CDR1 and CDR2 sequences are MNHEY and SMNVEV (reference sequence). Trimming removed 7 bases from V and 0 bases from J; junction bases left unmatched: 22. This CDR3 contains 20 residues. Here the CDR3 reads CASTVPGLEGRRTSTDTQYF. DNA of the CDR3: TGTGCCAGCACCGTCCCCGGACTAGAGGGGCGACGCACTAGCACAGATACGCAGTATTTT.

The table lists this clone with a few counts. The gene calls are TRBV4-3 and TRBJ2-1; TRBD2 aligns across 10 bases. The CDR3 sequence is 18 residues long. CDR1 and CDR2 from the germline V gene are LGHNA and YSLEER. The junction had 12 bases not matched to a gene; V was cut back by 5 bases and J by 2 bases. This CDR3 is CASSYNWGLAMTYNEQFF. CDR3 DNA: TGCGCCAGCAGCTACAATTGGGGACTAGCGATGACCTACAATGAGCAGTTCTTC.

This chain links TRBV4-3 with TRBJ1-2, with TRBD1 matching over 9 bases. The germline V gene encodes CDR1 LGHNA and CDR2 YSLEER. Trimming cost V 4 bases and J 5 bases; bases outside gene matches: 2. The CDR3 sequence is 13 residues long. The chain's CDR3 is CASSRGQGYGYTF. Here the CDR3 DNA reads TGCGCCAGCAGCCGAGGACAGGGGTATGGCTACACCTTC.

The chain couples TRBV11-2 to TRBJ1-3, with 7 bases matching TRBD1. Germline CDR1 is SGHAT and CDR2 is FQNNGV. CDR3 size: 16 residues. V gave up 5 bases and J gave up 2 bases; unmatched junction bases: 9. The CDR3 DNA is TGTGCCAGCAGCACATACAGGGGTTCGGCTGGAAACACCATATATTTT. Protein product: CASSTYRGSAGNTIYF.

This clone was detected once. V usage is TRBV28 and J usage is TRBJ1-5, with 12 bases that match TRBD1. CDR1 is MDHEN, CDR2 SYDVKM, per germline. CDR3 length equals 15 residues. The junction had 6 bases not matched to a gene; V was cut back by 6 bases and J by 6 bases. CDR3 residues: CASRWGQGARQPQHF. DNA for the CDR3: TGTGCCAGCAGGTGGGGACAGGGGGCACGTCAGCCCCAGCATTTT.

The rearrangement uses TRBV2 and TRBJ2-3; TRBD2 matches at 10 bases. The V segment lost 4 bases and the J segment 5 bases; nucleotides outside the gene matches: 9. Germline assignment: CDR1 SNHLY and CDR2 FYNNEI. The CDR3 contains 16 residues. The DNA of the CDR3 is TGTGCCAGCAGTGCAACTAGCGGGGCGTTGGGAGATACGCAGTATTTT. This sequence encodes CASSATSGALGDTQYF.

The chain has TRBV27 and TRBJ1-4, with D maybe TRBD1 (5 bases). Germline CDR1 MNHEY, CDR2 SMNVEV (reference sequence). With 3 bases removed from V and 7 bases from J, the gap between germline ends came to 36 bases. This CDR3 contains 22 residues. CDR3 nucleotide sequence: TGTGCCAGCAGTTTCCTTGGGGGACGGGAGAGGTCAGAAGATCGGTTACGTGAAAAACTGTTTTTT. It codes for CASSFLGGRERSEDRLREKLFF.

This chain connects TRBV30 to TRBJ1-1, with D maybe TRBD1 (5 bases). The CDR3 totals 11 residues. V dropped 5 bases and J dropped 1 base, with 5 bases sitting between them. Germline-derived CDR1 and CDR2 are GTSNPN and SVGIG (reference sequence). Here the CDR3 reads CAWDRNTEAFF. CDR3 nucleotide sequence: TGTGCCTGGGACAGGAACACTGAAGCTTTCTTT.

The CDR3 here is CASSPPTGTGSFYEQYF. The CDR3 DNA sequence: TGTGCCAGCTCACCACCGACCGGGACAGGATCCTTCTACGAGCAGTACTTC. The chain recombines TRBV18 with TRBJ2-7; TRBD1 matches at 8 bases. CDR1 KGHSH and CDR2 LQKENI come from the germline V gene. V was clipped by 0 bases and J by 3 bases; unmatched bases: 10. The CDR3 is 17 residues long.

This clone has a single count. The CDR3 nucleotides read TGTGCCAGCAGACTAGCGGCCTCCTACGAGCAGTACTTC. It specifies CASRLAASYEQYF. The V and J genes are TRBV27 and TRBJ2-7; 8 bases are a match to TRBD2. The V segment lost 6 bases and the J segment 0 bases; nucleotides outside the gene matches: 1. The V gene's germline CDR1 is MNHEY and CDR2 SMNVEV (reference sequence). The CDR3 contains 13 residues.

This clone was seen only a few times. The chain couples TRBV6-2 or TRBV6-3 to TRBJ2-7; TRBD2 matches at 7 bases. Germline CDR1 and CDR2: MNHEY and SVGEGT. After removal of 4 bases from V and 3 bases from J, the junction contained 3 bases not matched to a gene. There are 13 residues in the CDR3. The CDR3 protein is CASSFTSDYEQYF. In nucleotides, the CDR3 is TGTGCCAGCAGTTTTACTAGCGACTACGAGCAGTACTTC.

Here the CDR3 reads CASSYKAGGTEAFF. CDR3 nucleotide sequence: TGTGCCAGCAGTTACAAGGCAGGGGGGACTGAAGCTTTCTTT. The J gene is TRBJ1-1, the V gene TRBV6-5; 7 nucleotides match TRBD1. The germline gives CDR1 MNHEY, CDR2 SVGAGI. V lost 2 bases and J lost 5; bases outside the gene matches: 5. The CDR3 is 14 amino acids.